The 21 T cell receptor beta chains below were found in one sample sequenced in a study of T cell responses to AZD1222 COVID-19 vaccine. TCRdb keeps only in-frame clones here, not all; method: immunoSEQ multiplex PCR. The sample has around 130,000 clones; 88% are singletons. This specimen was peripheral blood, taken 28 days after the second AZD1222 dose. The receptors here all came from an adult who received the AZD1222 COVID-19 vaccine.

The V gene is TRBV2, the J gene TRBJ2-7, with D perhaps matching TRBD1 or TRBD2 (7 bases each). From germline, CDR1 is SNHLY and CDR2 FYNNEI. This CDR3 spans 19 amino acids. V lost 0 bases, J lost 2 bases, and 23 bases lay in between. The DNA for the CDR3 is TGTGCCAGCAGTGAAGCGCTTGGACAGGCTAGGGACTACGCCTACGAGCAGTACTTC. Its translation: CASSEALGQARDYAYEQYF.

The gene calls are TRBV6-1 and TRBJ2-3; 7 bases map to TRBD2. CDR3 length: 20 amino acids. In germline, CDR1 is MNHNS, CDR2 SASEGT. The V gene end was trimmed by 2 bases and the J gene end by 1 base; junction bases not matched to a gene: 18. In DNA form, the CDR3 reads TGTGCCAGCAGTGAAAAAGGGCAGGGTATGTGGGCGGGGGGCACAGATACGCAGTATTTT. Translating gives CASSEKGQGMWAGGTDTQYF.

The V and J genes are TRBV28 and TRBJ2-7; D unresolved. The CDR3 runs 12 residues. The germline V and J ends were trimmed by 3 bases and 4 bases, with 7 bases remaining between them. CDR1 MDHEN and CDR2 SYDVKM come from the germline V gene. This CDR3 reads CASSFLRYEQYF. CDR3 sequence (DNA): TGTGCCAGCAGTTTTCTGAGGTACGAGCAGTACTTC. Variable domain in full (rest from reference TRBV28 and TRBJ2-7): DVKVTQSSRYLVKRTGEKVFLECVQDMDHENMFWYRQDPGLGLRLIYFSYDVKMKEKGDIPEGYSVSREKKERFSLILESASTNQTSMYLCASSFLRYEQYFGPGTRLTVT.

The CDR3 sequence is CASSPPGTLNQPQHF. The CDR3 DNA sequence: TGTGCCAGCAGCCCACCAGGGACTTTAAATCAGCCCCAGCATTTT. This sequence joins TRBV6-5 and TRBJ1-5; possible D gene TRBD1, 5 bases. The CDR3 length is 15 residues. The germline V gene has CDR1 MNHEY and CDR2 SVGAGI. The germline V and J ends were trimmed by 6 bases and 4 bases, with 16 bases remaining between them.

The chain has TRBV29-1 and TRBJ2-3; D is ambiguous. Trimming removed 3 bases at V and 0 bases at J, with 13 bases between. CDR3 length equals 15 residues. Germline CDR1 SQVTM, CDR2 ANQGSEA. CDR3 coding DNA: TGCAGCGTTGATGATCCCCGGCGAAGCACAGATACGCAGTATTTT. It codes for CSVDDPRRSTDTQYF.

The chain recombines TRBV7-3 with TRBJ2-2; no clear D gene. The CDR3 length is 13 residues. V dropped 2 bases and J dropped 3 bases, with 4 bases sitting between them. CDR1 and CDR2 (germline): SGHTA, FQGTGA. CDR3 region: CASSLSHTGELFF. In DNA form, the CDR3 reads TGTGCCAGCAGCTTATCGCACACCGGGGAGCTGTTTTTT.

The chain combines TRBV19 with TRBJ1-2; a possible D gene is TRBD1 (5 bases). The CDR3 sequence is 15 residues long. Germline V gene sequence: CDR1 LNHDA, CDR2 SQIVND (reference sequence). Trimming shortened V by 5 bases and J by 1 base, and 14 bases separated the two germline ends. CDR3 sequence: CASSLSTGGNYGYTF. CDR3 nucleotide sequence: TGTGCCAGTAGTCTCTCCACGGGGGGTAACTATGGCTACACCTTC.

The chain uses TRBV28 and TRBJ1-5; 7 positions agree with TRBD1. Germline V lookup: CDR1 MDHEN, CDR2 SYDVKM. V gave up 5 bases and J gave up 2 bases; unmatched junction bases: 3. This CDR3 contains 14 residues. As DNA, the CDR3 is TGTGCCAGCAGTGGAGGGACAGGCAATCAGCCCCAGCATTTT. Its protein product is CASSGGTGNQPQHF.

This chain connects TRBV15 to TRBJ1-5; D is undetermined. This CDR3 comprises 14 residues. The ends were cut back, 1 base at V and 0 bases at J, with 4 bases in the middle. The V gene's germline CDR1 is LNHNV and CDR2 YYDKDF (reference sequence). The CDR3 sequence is CATSRGTSNQPQHF. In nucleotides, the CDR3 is TGTGCCACCAGCAGAGGTACTAGCAATCAGCCCCAGCATTTT.

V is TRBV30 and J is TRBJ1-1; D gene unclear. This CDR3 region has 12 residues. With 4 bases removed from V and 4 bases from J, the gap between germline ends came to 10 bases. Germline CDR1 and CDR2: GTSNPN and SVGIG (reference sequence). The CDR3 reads CAWTAWGTEAFF. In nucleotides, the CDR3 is TGTGCCTGGACCGCCTGGGGCACTGAAGCTTTCTTT.

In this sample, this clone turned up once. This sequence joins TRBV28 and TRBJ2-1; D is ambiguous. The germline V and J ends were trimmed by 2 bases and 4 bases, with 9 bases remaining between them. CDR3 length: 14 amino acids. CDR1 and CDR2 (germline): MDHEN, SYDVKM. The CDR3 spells CASSLVHGYNEQFF. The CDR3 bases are TGTGCCAGCAGTTTAGTTCACGGTTACAATGAGCAGTTCTTC.

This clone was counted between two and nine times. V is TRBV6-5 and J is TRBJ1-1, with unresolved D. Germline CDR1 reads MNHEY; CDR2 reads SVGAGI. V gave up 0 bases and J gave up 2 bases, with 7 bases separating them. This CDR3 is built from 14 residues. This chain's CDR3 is CASSYSSVNTEAFF. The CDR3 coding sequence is TGTGCCAGCAGTTACTCGAGTGTCAACACTGAAGCTTTCTTT.

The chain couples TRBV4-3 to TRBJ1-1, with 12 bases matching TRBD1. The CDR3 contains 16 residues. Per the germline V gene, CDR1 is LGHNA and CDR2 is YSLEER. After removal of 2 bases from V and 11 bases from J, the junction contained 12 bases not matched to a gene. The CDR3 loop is CASSQLAGTGGVGAFF. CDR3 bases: TGCGCCAGCAGCCAACTTGCCGGGACAGGGGGCGTCGGGGCTTTCTTT.

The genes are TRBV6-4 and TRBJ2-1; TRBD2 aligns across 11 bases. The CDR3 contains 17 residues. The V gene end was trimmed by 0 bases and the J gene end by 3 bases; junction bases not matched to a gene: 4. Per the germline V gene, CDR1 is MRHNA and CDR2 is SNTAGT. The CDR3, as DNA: TGTGCCAGCAGTGACTCAGCACTAGCGGGAGACTACAATGAGCAGTTCTTC. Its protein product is CASSDSALAGDYNEQFF.

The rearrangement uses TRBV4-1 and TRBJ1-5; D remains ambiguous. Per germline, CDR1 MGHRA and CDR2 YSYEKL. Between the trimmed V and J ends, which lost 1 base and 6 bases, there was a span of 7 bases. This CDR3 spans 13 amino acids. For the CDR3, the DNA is TGCGCCAGCAGCCAAGGGGCATTTCAGCCCCAGCATTTT. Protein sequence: CASSQGAFQPQHF.

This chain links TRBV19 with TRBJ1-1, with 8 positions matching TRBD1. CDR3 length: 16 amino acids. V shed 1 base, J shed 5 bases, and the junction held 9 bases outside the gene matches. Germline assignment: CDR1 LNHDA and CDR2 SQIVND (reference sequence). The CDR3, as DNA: TGTGCCAGTAGTATAGCCTCAGGACAGGGTAAAACTGAAGCTTTCTTT. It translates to CASSIASGQGKTEAFF.

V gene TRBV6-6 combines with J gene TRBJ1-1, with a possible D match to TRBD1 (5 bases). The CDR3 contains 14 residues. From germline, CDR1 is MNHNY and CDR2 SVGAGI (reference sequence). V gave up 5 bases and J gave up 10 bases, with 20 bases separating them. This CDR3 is CASSPPGAYRGAFF. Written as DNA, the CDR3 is TGTGCCAGCAGTCCCCCCGGGGCCTATAGGGGAGCTTTCTTT.

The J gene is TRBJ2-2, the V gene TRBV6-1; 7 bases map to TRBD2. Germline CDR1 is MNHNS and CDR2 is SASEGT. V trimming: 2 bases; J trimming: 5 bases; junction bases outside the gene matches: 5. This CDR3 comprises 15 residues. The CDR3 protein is CASSERLADTGELFF. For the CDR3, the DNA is TGTGCCAGCAGTGAACGACTAGCTGATACCGGGGAGCTGTTTTTT.

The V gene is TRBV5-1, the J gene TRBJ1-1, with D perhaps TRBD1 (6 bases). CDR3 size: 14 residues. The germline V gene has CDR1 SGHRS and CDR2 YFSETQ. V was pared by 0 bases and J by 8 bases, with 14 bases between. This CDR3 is CASSLEPDRTEAFF. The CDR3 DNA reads TGCGCCAGCAGCTTGGAACCTGACAGGACGGAAGCTTTCTTT.

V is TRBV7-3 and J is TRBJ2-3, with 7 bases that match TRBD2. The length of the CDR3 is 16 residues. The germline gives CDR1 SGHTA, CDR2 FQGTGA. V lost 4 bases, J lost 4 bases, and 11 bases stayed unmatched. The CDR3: CASSSLGRGSADTQYF. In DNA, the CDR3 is TGTGCCAGCAGCTCCCTTGGGCGGGGGTCAGCAGATACGCAGTATTTT.

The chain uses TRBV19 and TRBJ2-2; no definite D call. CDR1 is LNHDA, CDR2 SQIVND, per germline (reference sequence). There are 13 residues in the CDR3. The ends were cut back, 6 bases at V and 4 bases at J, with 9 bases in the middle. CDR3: CASRPSTTGELFF. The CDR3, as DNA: TGTGCCAGTAGACCCAGTACCACCGGGGAGCTGTTTTTT.